The 3 T cell receptor beta chains reported below all come from one sample, sequenced in a study of blood T cell repertoires in COVID-19. Assay: immunoSEQ multiplex PCR; the TCRdb copy retains only in-frame clones and omits some. The sample includes about 150,000 clones, about 88% of them seen just once. Sequencing was done on a sample of PBMCs or T cells enriched from blood (not recorded which). These receptors all stem from a middle-aged man who had recovered from COVID-19.

The gene calls are TRBV27 and TRBJ2-7; D not certain. Trimming left V 1 base short and J 0 bases short, with 7 bases between. CDR1 is MNHEY and CDR2 is SMNVEV in the germline V gene (reference sequence). This CDR3 contains 14 residues. The CDR3 loop is CASSLFASSYEQYF. Here the CDR3 DNA reads TGTGCCAGCAGTTTATTTGCCAGCTCCTACGAGCAGTACTTC.

This chain joins TRBV18 and TRBJ2-5, with D hard to call. CDR3 size: 13 residues. V gave up 2 bases and J gave up 5 bases, with 9 bases separating them. Germline V gene lookup returns CDR1 KGHSH and CDR2 LQKENI. The CDR3 spells CASSPAEVETQYF. The CDR3 DNA reads as TGTGCCAGCTCACCAGCCGAGGTGGAGACCCAGTACTTC.

The table lists this clone with many counts. The same CDR3 can be traced to other DNA sequences in this sample. The genes are TRBV7-9 and TRBJ2-3; D is possibly TRBD1 (5 bases). Looked up from germline, CDR1 is SEHNR and CDR2 is FQNEAQ (reference sequence). With 1 base removed from V and 3 bases from J, the gap between germline ends came to 11 bases. The CDR3 consists of 15 residues. CDR3 nucleotide sequence: TGTGCCAGCAGCTTAGTGGGGCTAGGTACAGATACGCAGTATTTT. Its protein is CASSLVGLGTDTQYF.